This T cell receptor (beta chain) was found in a study of cytomegalovirus exposure and HLA in healthy donors (dated by TCRdb to the late 2010s). Background on the whole study: An earlier analysis of 587 of the donors reported more than 250 Gb of sequence data and some 120 million unique TCR beta sequences from 190 million or so T cells. Typing coverage differed by locus: A, B, C, DRB1 and DQB1 were typed in roughly 629-630 donors, DQA1 in 500 to 550, DPA1 in around 610, and DPB1 in 450 to 480. An earlier analysis of 450 to 750 of the donors used high-throughput TCR beta sequencing to judge whether each TCR beta V gene segment behaved as functional or pseudogenic. The genetic ancestry cluster associated with self-reported Caucasian donors included 65% to 90% of the roughly 360 genotyped donors. The T cell repertoires of about 700 subjects were profiled by immunosequencing and related to cytomegalovirus serostatus. Both class I and class II loci were covered by HLA typing, at four-digit resolution. Five DR-DQ haplotypes were treated as single units for association and clustering because of strong linkage in the cohort. Every repertoire in the discovery cohort had been generated on one and the same sequencing platform. To predict cytomegalovirus infection status, the study brought together high-throughput TCR immunosequencing, statistical association of individual TCRs with disease status, and machine learning. The study was designed to test whether signatures of past pathogen exposure could be identified by cataloging public T cell receptors. Rather than using new phenotypic data, the later analysis identified candidate immune exposures from TCR beta sequences and from how often those sequences occurred across donors. To study patterns of TCR occurrence, a later analysis re-analyzed previously published TCR beta repertoires from around 660 donors and added high-resolution HLA genotyping. Besides the first cohort of under 700 subjects, a separate validation cohort made up of 120 different subjects was used. Approximately 310 gigabases of sequencing data and 70 million to 100 million unique TCR sequences were included in an early release covering about 700 HLA-typed donors. Across 300 to 400 genotyped donors of the cohort, an average of roughly 200,000 unique TCR beta nucleotide sequences per donor were sequenced, and around 20% of those sequences were non-productive. Donor age, sex, ethnicity and CMV serostatus were compiled together with the repertoire data. A later genetic analysis took genome-wide SNP genotypes for about 65% of the roughly 670 donors and used that subset as a discovery cohort.

The library was generated by the immunoSEQ multiplex PCR assay. For the multiplex PCR, a mixture combining 60 forward primers for TCR Vbeta segments and 13 reverse primers for TCR Jbeta segments was used. A multiplex PCR assay on genomic DNA amplified the CDR3 region of rearranged TCR beta genes. The Illumina HiSeq System was used to sequence the amplified TCR beta libraries as 87-base-pair reads. The authors' pipeline ran thus. A later analysis tallied 75 million to 95 million unique TCR beta chains across the approximately 670 repertoires, and some 10 million of those chains were shared by two or more donors. A nearest-neighbor algorithm error-corrected the raw reads and collapsed the reads into unique sequences, merging closely related sequences to remove PCR and sequencing errors. Alignment of CDR3 sequences to IMGT reference sequences was used to assign V, D and J gene segments. Each retained sequence needed at least a six-nucleotide match to both a V gene segment and a J gene segment. A rearrangement was called productive if the CDR3 had no stop codons and remained in frame with V and J, and every other rearrangement was called non-productive. CDR3 was defined by IMGT convention, running from the second conserved V-encoded cysteine to the conserved J-encoded phenylalanine. The earlier analysis of fewer than 750 of the donors excluded sequences that lacked an unambiguous match to a single V gene segment. In an earlier analysis of 587 of the donors, a V segment was called functional when productive rearrangements were above 56.7%, and segregating when the standard deviation between donors exceeded 5%. A statistical classification framework was developed to diagnose cytomegalovirus status using the catalog of TCR beta chain sequences. V and J gene assignment, in a later analysis, came from comparing TCR nucleotide sequences with IMGT/GENE-DB human TR gene sequences. The TCRdist pipeline was used in a later analysis to assign CDR3 sequences and most-parsimonious VDJ recombination scenarios. A later analysis defined each TCR beta chain by its CDR3 amino acid sequence plus V-gene family, and excluded reads lacking a unique V-gene family. To address suspected cross-contamination and a sequencing artifact, a later analysis removed a few hundred highly shared, low-generation-probability nucleotide sequences. A later analysis calculated a clonal expansion index for each public chain from normalized within-repertoire ranks of inferred template counts. Generation probabilities in a later analysis came from a VDJ recombination model fitted to out-of-frame rearrangements, and those results were checked against IGoR. A later analysis scored TCR-TCR, TCR-HLA and TCR-CMV co-occurrence with hypergeometric tests, applying a repertoire-size bias correction to TCR pairs. False discovery rates were estimated in a later analysis by permuting HLA or CMV assignments 20 times. In a later analysis, co-occurring TCRs were grouped with DBSCAN, and TCRdist sequence similarity was added when clustering was performed within HLA-allele-positive subsets. Repertoires with fewer than 30,000 or more than 120,000 public chains, plus five repertoires with anomalous nucleotide sharing, were excluded from co-occurrence clustering. TCRdb obtained this table from immuneACCESS and retained in-frame rearrangements with V and J assigned. These tables miss some clones; where compared with another copy, unresolved V genes account for less than half of the shortfall, and the remainder is unexplained. V and J calls and clone size are as listed in that table; D and trimming were resolved from the DNA. Recorded for this sample are 150,000 to 200,000 clones; about 83% of them occurred a single time. The biggest ten clones account for 5% to 6% of the sample.

Beyond this particular receptor, the publication reports: Because HLA typing was missing for some donors at each locus, association tests included only the typed subset. In a later genetic analysis, fewer N-insertions in productive TCRs were reported among donors in an Asian-associated ancestry cluster than the roughly 700-donor mean. The earlier analysis of some 560 of the donors excluded over 15 rarely observed V segments, including chromosome 9 orphons, because counts were too low. When HLA alleles, especially DR and DQ, strongly co-occurred, TCR associations were difficult to assign to individual alleles. In a later genetic analysis, a missense DCLRE1C variant was associated with V-gene and J-gene trimming of TCR beta chains, and the association was replicated in an independent cohort. Roughly uniform sequencing depth across donors was assumed in presence/absence analyses, although this assumption may not hold. The 87-base-pair reads could not distinguish some IMGT-functional V segments, including TRBV6-2 and TRBV6-3, so those segments were excluded. In vitro tests confirmed that a few of the cytomegalovirus-associated TCR beta chains recognize cytomegalovirus antigens. Specific HLA alleles were associated with roughly 16,000 TCR beta sequences at a false discovery rate of 0.05 in a later analysis. In a later analysis, TCR association rates were found to vary across HLA loci, with the most associated TCRs seen for DRB1 alleles and the fewest for HLA-C alleles. In an earlier analysis of approximately 600 of the donors, most TCR beta V segments were observed in productive rearrangements about 90% or about 30% of the time, broadly matching IMGT annotations. According to the authors, the approach could potentially be generalized to other disease states and immunological phenotypes. Linkage disequilibrium might explain the correlated functional status among segregating V segments, but an unknown experimental factor could not be ruled out. While some public TCRs were present in many individuals, most TCR sequences turned up only very rarely across donors. In a later analysis, HLA-associated TCR beta chains were found to be more clonally expanded and to have lower generation probabilities than equally common non-associated chains. A later analysis reported that several top co-occurrence clusters appeared linked to parvovirus B19, influenza, CMV and Epstein-Barr virus. A further reported finding was that TCR beta sequences accurately predicted the HLA-A and HLA-B alleles for most subjects in the first cohort. A cluster of highly shared sequence variants was judged likely to be a technical artifact of the sequencing pipeline. A later analysis found that most CMV-associated TCR beta chains appeared HLA-restricted, with HLA associations seemingly driven largely by CMV exposure. The classifier was reported to diagnose cytomegalovirus status with high specificity and sensitivity in both the original cohort and the validation cohort. The cohort was sequenced for TCR beta chains only, and without alpha or paired-chain data the features that could be detected were limited. A total of about 180 TCR beta chains were listed by the study as associated with cytomegalovirus. Immune exposure information for the cohort was limited to CMV serostatus.

The cohort comprised fewer than 750 healthy bone marrow donors. Cohort members were all nominally healthy when sampled, although unrecorded immune exposures were likely present. The donor tested CMV seropositive and was one of the 289 seropositive cohort members. Each donor provided a peripheral blood sample, and peripheral blood mononuclear cells were used for TCR beta sequencing. The Qiagen DNeasy Blood Extraction Kit was used to extract genomic DNA from the blood cell samples. A note on this clone: Which antigen it targets is not known. No base quality values were provided; no much bigger clone lies one nucleotide off.

The CDR3, from cysteine to phenylalanine, totals 15 residues. This entry keeps only the CDR3 DNA: 45 bases, framed from base 1. V is pared back by 6 bases and J by 4 bases, with 16 bases lying between the germline termini. Via the germline V gene (reference sequence), CDR1 is LNHDA and CDR2 SQIVND. Here the chain combines TRBV19 and TRBJ1-5; the D gene lacks a confident call. Sequencing used PBMCs. This TCR was sampled from a woman in her thirties in good health and CMV-seropositive. The CDR3 protein is CASRLGGIGNQPQHF. The nucleotides read TGTGCCAGTAGGTTGGGAGGGATTGGTAATCAGCCCCAGCATTTT.